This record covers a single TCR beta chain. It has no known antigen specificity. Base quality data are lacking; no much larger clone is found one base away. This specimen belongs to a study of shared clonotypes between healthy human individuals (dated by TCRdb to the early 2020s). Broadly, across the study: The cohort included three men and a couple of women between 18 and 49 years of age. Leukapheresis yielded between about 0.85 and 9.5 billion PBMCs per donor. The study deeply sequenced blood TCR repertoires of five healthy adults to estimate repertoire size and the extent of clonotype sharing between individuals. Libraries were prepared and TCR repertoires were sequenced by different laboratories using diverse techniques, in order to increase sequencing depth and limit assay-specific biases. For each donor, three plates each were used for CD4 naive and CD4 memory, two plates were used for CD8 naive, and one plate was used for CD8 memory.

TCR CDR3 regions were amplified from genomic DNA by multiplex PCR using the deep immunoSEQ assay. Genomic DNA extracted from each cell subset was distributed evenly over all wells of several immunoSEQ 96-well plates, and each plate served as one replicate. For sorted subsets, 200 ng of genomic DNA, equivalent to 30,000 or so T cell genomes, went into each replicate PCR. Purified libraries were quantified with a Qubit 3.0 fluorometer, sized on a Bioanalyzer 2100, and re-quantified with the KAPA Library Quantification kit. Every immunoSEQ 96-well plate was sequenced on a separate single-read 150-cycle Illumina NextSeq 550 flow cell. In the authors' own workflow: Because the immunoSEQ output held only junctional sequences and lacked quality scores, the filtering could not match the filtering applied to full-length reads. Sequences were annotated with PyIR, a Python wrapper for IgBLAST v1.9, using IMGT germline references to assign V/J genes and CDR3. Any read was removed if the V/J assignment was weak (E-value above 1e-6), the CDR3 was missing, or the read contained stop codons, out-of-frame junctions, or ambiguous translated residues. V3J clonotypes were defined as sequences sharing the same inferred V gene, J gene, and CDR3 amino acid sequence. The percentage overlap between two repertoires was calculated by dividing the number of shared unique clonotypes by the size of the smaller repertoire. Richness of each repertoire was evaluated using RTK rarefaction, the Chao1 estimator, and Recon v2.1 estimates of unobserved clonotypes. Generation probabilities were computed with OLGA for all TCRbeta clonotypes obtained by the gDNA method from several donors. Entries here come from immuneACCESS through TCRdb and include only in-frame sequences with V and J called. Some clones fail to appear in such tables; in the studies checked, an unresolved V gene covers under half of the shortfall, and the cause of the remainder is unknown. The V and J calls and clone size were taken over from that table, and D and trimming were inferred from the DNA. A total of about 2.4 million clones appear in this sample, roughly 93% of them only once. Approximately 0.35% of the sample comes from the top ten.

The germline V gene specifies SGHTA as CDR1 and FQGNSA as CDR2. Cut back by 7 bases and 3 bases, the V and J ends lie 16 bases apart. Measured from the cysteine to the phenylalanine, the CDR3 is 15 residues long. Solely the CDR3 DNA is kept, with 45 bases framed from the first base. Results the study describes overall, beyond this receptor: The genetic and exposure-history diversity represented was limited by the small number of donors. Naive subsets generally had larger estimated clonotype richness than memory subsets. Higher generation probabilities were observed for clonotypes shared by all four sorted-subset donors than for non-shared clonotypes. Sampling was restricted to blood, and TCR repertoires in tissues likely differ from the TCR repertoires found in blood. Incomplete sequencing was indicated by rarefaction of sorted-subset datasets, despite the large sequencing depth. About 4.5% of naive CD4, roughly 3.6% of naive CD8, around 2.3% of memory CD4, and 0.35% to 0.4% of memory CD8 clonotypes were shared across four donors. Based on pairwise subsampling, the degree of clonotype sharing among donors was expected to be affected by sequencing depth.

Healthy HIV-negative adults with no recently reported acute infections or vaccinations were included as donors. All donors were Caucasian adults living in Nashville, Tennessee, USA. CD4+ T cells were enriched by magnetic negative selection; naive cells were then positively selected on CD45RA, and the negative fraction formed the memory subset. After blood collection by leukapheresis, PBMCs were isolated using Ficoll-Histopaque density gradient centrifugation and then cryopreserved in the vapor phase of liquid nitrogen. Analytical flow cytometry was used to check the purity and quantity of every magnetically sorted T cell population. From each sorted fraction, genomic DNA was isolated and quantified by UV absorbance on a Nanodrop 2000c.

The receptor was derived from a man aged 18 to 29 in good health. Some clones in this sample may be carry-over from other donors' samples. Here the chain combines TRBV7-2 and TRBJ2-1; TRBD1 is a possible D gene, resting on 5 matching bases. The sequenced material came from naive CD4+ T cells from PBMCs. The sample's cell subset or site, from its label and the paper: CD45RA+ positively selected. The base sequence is TGTGCCAGCACCCCAGGGCGGAGCATCTACAATGAGCAGTTCTTC. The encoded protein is CASTPGRSIYNEQFF.